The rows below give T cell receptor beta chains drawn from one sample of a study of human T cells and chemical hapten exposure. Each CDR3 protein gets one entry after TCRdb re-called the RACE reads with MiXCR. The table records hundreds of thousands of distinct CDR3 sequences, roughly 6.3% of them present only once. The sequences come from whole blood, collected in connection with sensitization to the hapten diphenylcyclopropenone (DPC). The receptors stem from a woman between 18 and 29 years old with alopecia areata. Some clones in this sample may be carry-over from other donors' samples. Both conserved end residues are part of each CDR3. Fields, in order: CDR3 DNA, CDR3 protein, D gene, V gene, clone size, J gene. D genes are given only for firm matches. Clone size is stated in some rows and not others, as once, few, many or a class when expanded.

cdr3_nt: TGTGCCAGCAGCCCGAACAGGGTTCTTCACAATGAGCAGTTCTTC
cdr3_aa: CASSPNRVLHNEQFF
d_call: -
v_call: TRBV7-9
clone_size: many
j_call: TRBJ2-1

cdr3_nt: TGCGCCAGCAGCTTTACTAGCGGGGACATCCGCTCCTACGAGCAGTACTTC
cdr3_aa: CASSFTSGDIRSYEQYF
d_call: TRBD2
v_call: TRBV5-1
clone_size: few
j_call: TRBJ2-7

cdr3_nt: TGTGCCAGAAGCCCCAGAGTCTCGAAGAATAGCAATCAGCCCCAGCATTTT
cdr3_aa: CARSPRVSKNSNQPQHF
d_call: -
v_call: TRBV5-3
clone_size: few
j_call: TRBJ1-5

cdr3_nt: TGCAGTGCTCCAACCGGGGCCTACTCTGGGGCCAACGTCCTGACTTTC
cdr3_aa: CSAPTGAYSGANVLTF
d_call: -
v_call: TRBV20-1
clone_size: -
j_call: TRBJ2-6

cdr3_nt: TGTGCCAGCAGTTTCTCATCCCAGGGGTGGATGAACACTGAAGCTTTCTTT
cdr3_aa: CASSFSSQGWMNTEAFF
d_call: -
v_call: TRBV27
clone_size: many
j_call: TRBJ1-1

cdr3_nt: TGCAGCGTTGGGGGGACAATGAACACCGGGGAGCTGTTTTTT
cdr3_aa: CSVGGTMNTGELFF
d_call: -
v_call: TRBV29-1
clone_size: many
j_call: TRBJ2-2

cdr3_nt: TGCGCCAGCAGCCCCGAGCCTTGGGGGGCCAAAGCTGGGGCCAACGTCCTGACTTTC
cdr3_aa: CASSPEPWGAKAGANVLTF
d_call: -
v_call: TRBV4-1
clone_size: few
j_call: TRBJ2-6

cdr3_nt: TGTGCCAGCAGTTTAGGGGTTGGGGGGCCTGAGACCCAGTACTTC
cdr3_aa: CASSLGVGGPETQYF
d_call: -
v_call: TRBV27
clone_size: few
j_call: TRBJ2-5

cdr3_nt: TGCGCCAGCAGCCCCGACTTTGGGGGTGACTATGGCTACACCTTC
cdr3_aa: CASSPDFGGDYGYTF
d_call: -
v_call: TRBV5-1
clone_size: few
j_call: TRBJ1-2

cdr3_nt: TGTGCCAGCAGCCAAGGTGAAACGGCTGAAGCTTTCTTT
cdr3_aa: CASSQGETAEAFF
d_call: -
v_call: TRBV3-1
clone_size: many
j_call: TRBJ1-1

cdr3_nt: TGTGCCAGCAGCCAAGATGGGTGGGGGAGCACAGATACGCAGTATTTT
cdr3_aa: CASSQDGWGSTDTQYF
d_call: -
v_call: TRBV14
clone_size: few
j_call: TRBJ2-3

cdr3_nt: TGTGCCAGCAGTTTGGGACATACGCAGTATTTT
cdr3_aa: CASSLGHTQYF
d_call: -
v_call: TRBV12-3/TRBV12-4
clone_size: -
j_call: TRBJ2-3

cdr3_nt: TGCAGTGCTAGATACCCCACCTCCGGGGAGGGTACGCAGTATTTT
cdr3_aa: CSARYPTSGEGTQYF
d_call: TRBD2
v_call: TRBV20-1
clone_size: many
j_call: TRBJ2-3

cdr3_nt: TGTGCCAGCAGTCGAGACCCTACCGGGGAGCTGTTTTTT
cdr3_aa: CASSRDPTGELFF
d_call: -
v_call: TRBV7-6
clone_size: -
j_call: TRBJ2-2

cdr3_nt: TGTGCCAGCAGCCACGTGGGCTCTGGAAACACCATATATTTT
cdr3_aa: CASSHVGSGNTIYF
d_call: -
v_call: TRBV14
clone_size: few
j_call: TRBJ1-3

cdr3_nt: TGTGCCAGCAGCCCGACAGGGGGCATTTCAGAGACCCAGTACTTC
cdr3_aa: CASSPTGGISETQYF
d_call: TRBD1
v_call: TRBV7-9
clone_size: few
j_call: TRBJ2-5

cdr3_nt: TGTGCCAGCAGTCGTGAGACGACAGGGAGGTACGAGCAGTACTTC
cdr3_aa: CASSRETTGRYEQYF
d_call: -
v_call: TRBV6-5
clone_size: few
j_call: TRBJ2-7

cdr3_nt: TGTGCCAGTTTCTCGGCACAAGTGAACACTGAAGCTTTCTTT
cdr3_aa: CASFSAQVNTEAFF
d_call: -
v_call: TRBV6-1
clone_size: many
j_call: TRBJ1-1